These 23 T cell receptor beta chains share one sample of origin, sequenced in a study of shared clonotypes between healthy human individuals. Generated by immunoSEQ multiplex PCR, the TCRdb table keeps only in-frame clones and is missing some. The data contain about 770,000 clones, over 60% of them singletons. Sequencing was done on a sample of memory CD4+ T cells sorted from blood. As for subset: CD45RA-negative fraction. The receptors here all came from a woman aged 25 to 39 in good health.

The table lists this clone with a count of one. The chain is built from TRBV2 and TRBJ1-1, with D tentatively TRBD1 (5 bases). V shed 3 bases and J shed 4 bases, with 15 bases lying between them. Looked up from germline, CDR1 is SNHLY and CDR2 is FYNNEI. This CDR3 contains 15 residues. The CDR3 region is CASSDGRGVGTEAFF. The CDR3 DNA follows: TGTGCCAGCAGTGATGGCCGGGGGGTGGGCACTGAAGCTTTCTTT.

This clone has a handful of counts. This chain links TRBV19 with TRBJ2-3, with D perhaps TRBD2 (5 bases). The V end was cut by 9 bases, the J end by 2 bases, with 15 bases between. The CDR3 is 14 residues long. In germline, CDR1 is LNHDA, CDR2 SQIVND (reference sequence). The CDR3 sequence: CASRQRDYTDTQYF. The DNA for the CDR3 is TGTGCCAGCCGGCAGAGGGATTACACAGATACGCAGTATTTT.

The rearrangement links TRBV5-8 to TRBJ2-5; 11 positions match TRBD2. The V gene's germline CDR1 is SGHTS and CDR2 YDEGEE. The CDR3 is 17 residues long. V shed 1 base and J 2 bases; nucleotides not matched to a gene: 7. The CDR3 sequence is CASSLFLAGGTQETQYF. DNA for the CDR3: TGTGCCAGCAGCTTGTTTTTAGCGGGAGGGACGCAAGAGACCCAGTACTTC.

The genes are TRBV29-1 and TRBJ2-3; TRBD2 matches 14 bases. Germline values: CDR1 SQVTM, CDR2 ANQGSEA. The trim removed 6 bases at V and 1 base at J, leaving 9 bases unmatched. This CDR3 is built from 17 residues. The CDR3 sequence: CSVAGLAGGYGTDTQYF. The DNA of the CDR3 is TGCAGCGTCGCCGGACTAGCGGGAGGTTATGGCACAGATACGCAGTATTTT.

The chain's CDR3 is CSVATSGSGYEQYF. CDR3 bases: TGCAGCGTTGCTACGAGCGGAAGCGGTTACGAGCAGTACTTC. The chain combines TRBV29-1 with TRBJ2-7; a possible D gene is TRBD2 (5 bases). Trimming took off 4 bases at V and 4 bases at J, with 17 bases between the two ends. The length of the CDR3 is 14 residues. The germline gives CDR1 SQVTM, CDR2 ANQGSEA.

V usage is TRBV9 and J usage is TRBJ2-5, with D perhaps matching TRBD1 (6 bases). V was trimmed by 3 bases and J by 5 bases, leaving 17 bases between them. Germline V gene lookup returns CDR1 SGDLS and CDR2 YYNGEE. The length of the CDR3 is 15 residues. CDR3 DNA sequence: TGTGCCAGCAGCGCCTCACTACAGGGTTGGGAGACCCAGTACTTC. Its protein is CASSASLQGWETQYF.

The sample holds a few counts of this clone. CDR3 region: CASERSPPYGYTF. The CDR3 DNA follows: TGTGCCAGCGAGAGATCGCCTCCTTATGGCTACACCTTC. V is TRBV6-1 and J is TRBJ1-2; D unclear. CDR3 length: 13 amino acids. Trimming took 8 bases from V and 5 from J, leaving 15 bases between them. The germline V gene has CDR1 MNHNS and CDR2 SASEGT.

The V call is TRBV10-3, the J call TRBJ2-1; 7 bases are shared with TRBD1. CDR1 and CDR2 from the germline V gene are ENHRY and SYGVKD. With 3 bases clipped from V and 5 bases from J, the junction kept 16 bases outside the gene matches. The CDR3 is 18 amino acids. CDR3 nucleotide sequence: TGTGCCATCAGTGAAGGTTCCCCACAGGGGATGGGAGACAATGAGCAGTTCTTC. Amino acid sequence: CAISEGSPQGMGDNEQFF.

This clone was observed once. The chain uses TRBV20-1 and TRBJ2-7; D is unclear. CDR1 is DFQATT, CDR2 SNEGSKA, per germline (reference sequence). V was trimmed by 3 bases and J by 6 bases, leaving 9 bases between them. The CDR3 spans 11 residues. CDR3 protein: CSARAKREQYF. CDR3 coding DNA: TGCAGTGCTAGGGCCAAACGCGAGCAGTACTTC.

There are a few counts of this clone. The CDR3 DNA is TGTGCCAGCAGCCAAGAACCCGCGGGAGGGCCGTACGAGCAGTACTTC. It encodes CASSQEPAGGPYEQYF. This chain joins TRBV4-2 and TRBJ2-7; 9 bases match TRBD2. Germline CDR1 LGHNA, CDR2 YNFKEQ. J gave up 4 bases and V 0 bases, and 7 bases lay outside the gene matches. The CDR3 has 16 amino acids.

The genes are TRBV19 and TRBJ2-6; D might be TRBD2 (6 bases). The length of the CDR3 is 16 residues. Germline V CDR1 and CDR2: LNHDA, SQIVND (reference sequence). Trimming left V 8 bases short and J 4 bases short, with 18 bases between. The CDR3 reads CASWGLGNRGANVLTF. Here the CDR3 DNA reads TGTGCCAGTTGGGGACTCGGAAATCGGGGGGCCAACGTCCTGACTTTC.

The rearrangement links TRBV28 to TRBJ1-3; D gene ambiguous. CDR1 is MDHEN and CDR2 is SYDVKM in the germline V gene. The V gene lost 5 bases and the J gene lost 7 bases, with 9 bases spanning the gap. The CDR3 has 12 residues. CDR3 in amino acids: CASSTGPNTIYF. The CDR3 coding sequence is TGTGCCAGCAGTACCGGTCCGAACACCATATATTTT.

Worth noting for this clone: This sample also contains other DNA sequences that code for the same CDR3. The CDR3 here is CASSVAGSTDTQYF. For the CDR3, the DNA is TGTGCCAGCAGTGTAGCGGGATCCACAGATACGCAGTATTTT. The chain employs TRBV6-6 and TRBJ2-3; 8 nucleotides match TRBD2. Germline V gene lookup returns CDR1 MNHNY and CDR2 SVGAGI (reference sequence). The CDR3 has 14 amino acids. V lost 5 bases, J lost 2 bases, and 3 bases stayed unmatched.

This chain links TRBV29-1 with TRBJ2-7; 8 positions agree with TRBD2. The CDR3 loop spans 14 amino acids. Germline V CDR1 and CDR2: SQVTM, ANQGSEA. Germline trimming cut 7 bases from V and 4 bases from J; bases unmatched to any gene: 12. CDR3 DNA sequence: TGCAGCGCCAAAGCGGGAGCCCTCTCGTACGAGCAGTACTTC. Translating gives CSAKAGALSYEQYF.

The chain recombines TRBV5-1 with TRBJ2-1; perhaps TRBD2 as D (6 bases). This CDR3 is 13 amino acids long. Germline V gene sequence: CDR1 SGHRS, CDR2 YFSETQ. Trimming removed 4 bases at V and 10 bases at J, with 15 bases between. The CDR3 DNA reads as TGCGCCAGCAGCGTTGGCGGGGCAATAGAGCAGTTCTTC. The encoded protein is CASSVGGAIEQFF.

Comments on this clone: The same CDR3 can be traced to other DNA sequences in this sample. The chain joins TRBV7-9 to TRBJ2-3; a weak D match, TRBD2 (5 bases). CDR3 length equals 13 residues. Between the trimmed V and J ends, which lost 7 bases and 0 bases, there was a span of 8 bases. Germline V gene sequence: CDR1 SEHNR, CDR2 FQNEAQ (reference sequence). CDR3 sequence: CASNGGSTDTQYF. CDR3 nucleotide sequence: TGTGCCAGCAACGGCGGGAGCACAGATACGCAGTATTTT.

This clone was counted at least ten times. An end of the junction differs from the germline gene, which may be a read error. The chain recombines TRBV14 with TRBJ2-1; the D call may be TRBD1 or TRBD2 (5 bases each). The CDR3 extends over 13 amino acids. Germline assignment: CDR1 SGHDN and CDR2 FVKESK. The CDR3 DNA reads TGTGCCAGCAGCCCCCGACTCCGGGACGTTGGAATCTTC. This gives the protein CASSPRLRDVGIF.

Regarding this clone: A single base separates this from a much larger clone, so it may be a read error. The chain combines TRBV6-4 with TRBJ2-6, with no clear D. Germline lookup yields CDR1 MRHNA and CDR2 SNTAGT. This CDR3 comprises 15 residues. V was shortened by 0 bases and J by 0 bases, with 3 bases between the two germline ends. CDR3: CASSDSSSGANVLTF. The CDR3, as DNA: TGTGCCAGCAGTGACTCGAGCTCTGGGGCCAACGTCCTGACTTTC.

The gene calls are TRBV5-8 and TRBJ2-1; no clear D. The germline V and J ends were trimmed by 4 bases and 5 bases, with 19 bases remaining between them. CDR1 and CDR2 from the germline V gene are SGHTS and YDEGEE. The CDR3 consists of 16 residues. The DNA of the CDR3 is TGTGCCAGCAGCCGCGCGGTGTCAACAGACGACAATGAGCAGTTCTTC. Protein product: CASSRAVSTDDNEQFF.

The chain is built from TRBV10-2 and TRBJ2-3; D gene unclear. Germline V CDR1 and CDR2: WSHSY, SAAADI. V lost 0 bases, J lost 4 bases, and 5 bases lay in between. The CDR3 is 13 residues long. In DNA, the CDR3 is TGCGCCAGCAGTGAGTCGAGGCCAGATACGCAGTATTTT. This codes for CASSESRPDTQYF.

The chain joins TRBV4-1 to TRBJ1-1; a weak D match, TRBD1 (6 bases). Germline loops: CDR1 MGHRA, CDR2 YSYEKL. Deletions cut 7 bases from V and 5 bases from J, with 17 bases between. The CDR3 covers 14 residues. CDR3 nucleotide sequence: TGCGCCAGCACTCGAGTTAGGGGGGAGACTGAAGCTTTCTTT. Encoded protein: CASTRVRGETEAFF.

The V call is TRBV5-1, the J call TRBJ2-5, with TRBD2 matching 7 bases. Germline CDR1 and CDR2: SGHRS and YFSETQ. The CDR3 is 16 residues long. V dropped 0 bases and J dropped 5; count of bases not matched to a gene: 10. CDR3 sequence reads: CASSLVAGGSGETQYF. The CDR3 DNA sequence: TGCGCCAGCAGCTTGGTAGCGGGCGGTTCCGGGGAGACCCAGTACTTC.

The V and J genes are TRBV6-6 and TRBJ1-2, with D maybe TRBD1 (5 bases). The CDR3 runs to 14 residues. Trimming took 6 bases from V and 5 from J, leaving 16 bases between them. Per the germline V gene, CDR1 is MNHNY and CDR2 is SVGAGI (reference sequence). DNA for the CDR3: TGTGCCAGCAGCCAGGACGCTAAGGGGTATGGCTACACCTTC. Translated: CASSQDAKGYGYTF.